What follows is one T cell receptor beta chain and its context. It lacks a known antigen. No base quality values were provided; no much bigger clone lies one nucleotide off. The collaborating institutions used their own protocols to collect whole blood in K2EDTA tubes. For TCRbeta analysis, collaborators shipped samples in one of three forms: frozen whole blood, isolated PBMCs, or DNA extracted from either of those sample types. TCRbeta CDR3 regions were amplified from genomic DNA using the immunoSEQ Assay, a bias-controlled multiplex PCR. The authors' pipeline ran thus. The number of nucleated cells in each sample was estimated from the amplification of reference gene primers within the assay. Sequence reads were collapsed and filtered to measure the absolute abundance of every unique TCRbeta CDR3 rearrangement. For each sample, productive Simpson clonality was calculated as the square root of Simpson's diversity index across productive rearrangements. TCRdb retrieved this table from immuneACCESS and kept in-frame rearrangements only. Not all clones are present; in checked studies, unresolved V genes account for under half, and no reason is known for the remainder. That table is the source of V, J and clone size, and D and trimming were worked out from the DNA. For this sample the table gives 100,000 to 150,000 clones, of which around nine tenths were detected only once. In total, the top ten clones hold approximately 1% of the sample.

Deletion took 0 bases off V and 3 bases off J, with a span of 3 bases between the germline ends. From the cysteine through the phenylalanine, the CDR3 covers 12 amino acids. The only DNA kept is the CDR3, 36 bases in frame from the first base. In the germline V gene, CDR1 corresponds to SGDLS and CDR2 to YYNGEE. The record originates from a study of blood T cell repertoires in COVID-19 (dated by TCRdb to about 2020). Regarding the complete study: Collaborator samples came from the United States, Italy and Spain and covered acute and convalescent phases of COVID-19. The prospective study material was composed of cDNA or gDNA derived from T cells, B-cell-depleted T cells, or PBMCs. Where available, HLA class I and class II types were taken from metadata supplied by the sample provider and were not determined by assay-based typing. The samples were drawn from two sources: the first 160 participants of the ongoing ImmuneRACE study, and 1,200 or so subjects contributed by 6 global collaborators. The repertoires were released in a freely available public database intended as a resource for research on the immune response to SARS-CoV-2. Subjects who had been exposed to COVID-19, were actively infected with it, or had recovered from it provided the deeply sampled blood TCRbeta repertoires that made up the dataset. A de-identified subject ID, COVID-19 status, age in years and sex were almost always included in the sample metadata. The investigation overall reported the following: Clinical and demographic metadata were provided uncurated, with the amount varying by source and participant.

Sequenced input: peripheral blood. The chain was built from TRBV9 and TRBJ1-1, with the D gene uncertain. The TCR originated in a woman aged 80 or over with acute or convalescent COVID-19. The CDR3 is CASSVVDTEAFF. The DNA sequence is TGTGCCAGCAGCGTAGTAGACACTGAAGCTTTCTTT.